The TCR beta chain under discussion was sequenced for a study of control samples from healthy donors and cancer patients. Sequencing used immunoSEQ multiplex PCR; TCRdb keeps in-frame clones, though not all of them. The sample records 100,000 or so clones, 80% to 90% being singletons. This CDR3 spans 12 amino acids. Deletions cut 10 bases from V and 5 bases from J, with 15 bases between. Germline values: CDR1 ENHRY, CDR2 SYGVKD. Material: blood. The chain recombines TRBV10-3 with TRBJ2-7; D unresolved. The TCR sequence derives from a man aged 25 to 40 in good health. CDR3 sequence: CATSRLVDEQYF. Here the CDR3 DNA reads TGTGCCACCTCTCGTTTGGTGGACGAGCAGTACTTC.